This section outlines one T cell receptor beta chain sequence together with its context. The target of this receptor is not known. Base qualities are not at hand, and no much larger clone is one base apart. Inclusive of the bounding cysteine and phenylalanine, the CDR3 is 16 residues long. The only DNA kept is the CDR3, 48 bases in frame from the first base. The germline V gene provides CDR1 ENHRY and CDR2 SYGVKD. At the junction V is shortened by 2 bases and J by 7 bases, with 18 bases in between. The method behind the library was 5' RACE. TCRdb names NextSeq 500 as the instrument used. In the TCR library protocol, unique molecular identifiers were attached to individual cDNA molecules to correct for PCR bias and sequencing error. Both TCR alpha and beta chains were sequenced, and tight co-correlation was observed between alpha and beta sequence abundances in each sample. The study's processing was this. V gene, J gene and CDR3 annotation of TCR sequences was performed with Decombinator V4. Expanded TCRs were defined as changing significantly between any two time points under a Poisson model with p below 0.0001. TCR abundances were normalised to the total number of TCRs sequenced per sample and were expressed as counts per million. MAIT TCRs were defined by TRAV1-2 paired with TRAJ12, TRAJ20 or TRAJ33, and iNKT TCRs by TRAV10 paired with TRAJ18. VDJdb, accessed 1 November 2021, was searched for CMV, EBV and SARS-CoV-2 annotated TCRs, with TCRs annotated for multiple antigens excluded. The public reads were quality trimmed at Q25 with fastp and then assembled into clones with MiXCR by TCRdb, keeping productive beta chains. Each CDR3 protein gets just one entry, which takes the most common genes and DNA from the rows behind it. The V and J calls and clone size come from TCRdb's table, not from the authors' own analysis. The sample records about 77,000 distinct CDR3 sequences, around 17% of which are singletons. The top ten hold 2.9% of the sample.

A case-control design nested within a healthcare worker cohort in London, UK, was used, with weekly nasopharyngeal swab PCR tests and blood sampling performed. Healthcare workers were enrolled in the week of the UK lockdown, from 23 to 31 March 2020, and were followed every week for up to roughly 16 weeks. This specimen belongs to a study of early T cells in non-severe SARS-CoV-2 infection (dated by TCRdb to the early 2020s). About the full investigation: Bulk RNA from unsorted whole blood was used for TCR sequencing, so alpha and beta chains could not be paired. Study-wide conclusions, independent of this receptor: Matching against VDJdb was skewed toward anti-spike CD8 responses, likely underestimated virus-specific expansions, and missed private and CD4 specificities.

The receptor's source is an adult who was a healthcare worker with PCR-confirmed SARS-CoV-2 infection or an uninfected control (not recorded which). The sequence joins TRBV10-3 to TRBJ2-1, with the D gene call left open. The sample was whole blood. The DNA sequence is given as TGTGCCATCAGTGAGCCGGCTGCTGGGCTACTGAATGAGCAGTTCTTC. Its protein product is CAISEPAAGLLNEQFF.